This T cell receptor beta chain originates from a study of OX40 agonist ivuxolimab in advanced cancers. Study in general: A history of anti-PD-1, anti-PD-L1 or anti-CTLA-4 therapy was acceptable, and about 40% had some.

Clones were read by immunoSEQ multiplex PCR, and TCRdb kept only the in-frame ones, dropping some. The sample contains around 92,000 clones, around 94% of which appear only once. Per germline, CDR1 SGHTA and CDR2 FQGTGA. This CDR3 has 18 residues. Trimming cost V 1 base and J 4 bases; bases outside gene matches: 9. This chain joins TRBV7-3 and TRBJ2-3; 12 nucleotides align to TRBD2. The TCR originated in an adult with an advanced solid tumor such as melanoma, head and neck, liver or kidney cancer. The input for sequencing was CD4+ or CD8+ T cells sorted from blood, taken in a trial of the OX40 agonist ivuxolimab. The DNA of the CDR3 is TGTGCCAGCAGCTTAAAGGCTAGCGGGGGGGCCGTCCCAGATACGCAGTATTTT. Its protein is CASSLKASGGAVPDTQYF.